This TCR beta chain was found in a study of STAT5B mutations in CD4+ large granular lymphocyte leukemia. The study's findings and limits: Over 20% of private leukemic clonotypes occurred rarely in other patients' non-leukemic repertoires. Without putative leukemic clones, patient CD4-sorted repertoires remained more clonal than healthy CD4+ repertoires. Top patient clones used TRBV06 genes more often: 8/27 versus 2/35 in controls.

The assay was run at survey level. Sequencing was performed with immunoSEQ multiplex PCR; in TCRdb, only in-frame clones are kept and a portion is missing. This table holds about 29,000 clones, more than 60% found once. Trimming stripped 4 bases from V and 4 bases from J, with 15 bases between. The CDR3 runs to 14 residues. The germline CDR1 and CDR2 sequences are SGHRS and YFSETQ. Of note for this clone: Its antigen is currently unknown.

The source of this sequence is a human donor in good health. The sample taken for sequencing was CD4+ T cells from blood buffy coats. This chain links TRBV5-1 with TRBJ2-7; D may be TRBD2 (6 bases). Here the CDR3 DNA reads TGCGCCAGCAGCGCCCGTAGGGAGGATTACGAGCAGTACTTC. It specifies CASSARREDYEQYF.